This entry lists 31 T cell receptor beta chains sequenced from one sample in a study of T-cell memory formation after mild COVID-19 (dated by TCRdb to about 2021). Libraries came from 5' RACE. Sequencing took place on an Illumina NovaSeq 6000. Starting from the raw public reads, TCRdb applied fastp trimming at Q25, assembled clones with MiXCR and retained in-frame beta chains. Each CDR3 protein appears once, grouped with its most common genes and DNA. In this sample the table shows 450,000 to 700,000 distinct CDR3 sequences, around 17% of which occur a single time. Around 12% of the sample is held by the ten biggest clonotypes. The sample was PBMCs or a T cell subset sorted from them (not recorded which). These receptors were obtained from an adult woman who had mild COVID-19 (a few samples of this study predate the infection). The sample titles of this study are shuffled in the database, so cell type and time point are left out; the donor was told from shared clones.

The chain couples TRBV2 to TRBJ1-3; D is uncertain. Germline assignment: CDR1 SNHLY and CDR2 FYNNEI. Trimming pared 7 bases from V and 0 bases from J, leaving 16 bases between. The CDR3 contains 16 residues. CDR3 nucleotide sequence: TGTGCCAGCACCGGAGAATACAGAATCTCTGGAAACACCATATATTTT. It is translated as CASTGEYRISGNTIYF.

This clonotype showed up just a few times. V and J are TRBV20-1 and TRBJ2-2, with 8 bases fitting TRBD1. The CDR3 totals 16 residues. The V gene's germline CDR1 is DFQATT and CDR2 SNEGSKA (reference sequence). V shed 0 bases, J shed 6 bases, and the junction held 9 bases outside the gene matches. The chain's CDR3 is CSARDFQGARPGELFF. CDR3 coding DNA: TGCAGTGCTAGAGATTTCCAGGGGGCGCGTCCCGGGGAGCTGTTTTTT.

V and J are TRBV30 and TRBJ2-1, with D possibly matching TRBD1 (6 bases). The CDR3 covers 15 residues. V was cut by 0 bases and J by 7 bases, with 16 bases left in between. Per germline, CDR1 GTSNPN and CDR2 SVGIG (reference sequence). The CDR3 region has the DNA TGTGCCTGGAGTGTACTAGGAACAGGGAGAAATGAGCAGTTCTTC. Its translation: CAWSVLGTGRNEQFF.

The chain employs TRBV18 and TRBJ1-2; TRBD1 matches 12 bases. Trimming took 5 bases from V and 7 from J; bases not matched to a gene: 5. Germline V gives CDR1 KGHSH, CDR2 LQKENI. The CDR3 sequence is 14 residues long. CDR3 region: CASSAGQGAFGYTF. CDR3 sequence (DNA): TGTGCCAGCTCAGCGGGACAGGGGGCGTTTGGCTACACCTTC.

The V and J genes are TRBV27 and TRBJ2-7; D may match TRBD1 or TRBD2 (7 bases each). V gave up 6 bases and J gave up 3 bases, with 18 bases separating them. CDR1 is MNHEY and CDR2 is SMNVEV in the germline V gene (reference sequence). CDR3 size: 15 residues. The CDR3 sequence is CASRSQAGGVYEQYF. DNA of the CDR3: TGTGCCAGCAGGAGTCAGGCAGGGGGGGTCTACGAGCAGTACTTC.

The sample holds a few counts of this clonotype. CDR3 in amino acids: CASSVWGSDTTHEQFF. DNA of the CDR3: TGTGCCAGCAGCGTATGGGGTAGCGATACTACCCATGAGCAGTTCTTC. This chain links TRBV9 with TRBJ2-1; a possible D gene is TRBD2 (5 bases). The germline V gene encodes CDR1 SGDLS and CDR2 YYNGEE. The CDR3 contains 16 residues. V was clipped by 1 base and J by 8 bases, with 19 bases between them.

This clonotype was observed many times. The J gene is TRBJ2-1, the V gene TRBV5-1; TRBD1 agrees at 11 bases. The length of the CDR3 is 15 residues. V lost 5 bases, J lost 5 bases, and 6 bases stayed unmatched. Germline CDR1 SGHRS, CDR2 YFSETQ. The CDR3 here is CASRQGQGAHNEQFF. In DNA form, the CDR3 reads TGCGCCAGCAGGCAAGGACAGGGGGCCCACAATGAGCAGTTCTTC.

The chain is built from TRBV20-1 and TRBJ2-3, with 7 bases identical to TRBD1. There are 14 residues in the CDR3. Germline CDR1 reads DFQATT; CDR2 reads SNEGSKA (reference sequence). The junction had 6 bases not matched to a gene; V was cut back by 0 bases and J by 6 bases. The chain's CDR3 is CSARETGIWDTQYF. The DNA for the CDR3 is TGCAGTGCTAGAGAGACAGGGATATGGGATACGCAGTATTTT.

This clonotype was seen a handful of times. The chain combines TRBV4-1 with TRBJ2-4; 14 bases are shared with TRBD2. V lost 0 bases to trimming and J lost 0 bases; unmatched junction nucleotides: 10. CDR1 is MGHRA and CDR2 is YSYEKL in the germline V gene. The CDR3 runs to 21 residues. Written as DNA, the CDR3 is TGCGCCAGCAGCCAAGATAGCACCGGACTAGCGGGGGGACGAGCCAAAAACATTCAGTACTTC. Its translation is CASSQDSTGLAGGRAKNIQYF.

The chain combines TRBV4-1 with TRBJ2-7; 8 bases fit TRBD1. Germline-derived CDR1 and CDR2 are MGHRA and YSYEKL. V was clipped by 3 bases and J by 1 base; unmatched bases: 8. This CDR3 has 16 residues. CDR3 coding DNA: TGCGCCAGCAGCCAGCCGGGGACAGGAAAATCCTACGAGCAGTACTTC. This gives the protein CASSQPGTGKSYEQYF.

This clonotype was counted only a few times. The chain links TRBV7-2 to TRBJ2-1, with D hard to call. The CDR3 extends over 15 amino acids. The ends were cut back, 5 bases at V and 0 bases at J, with 11 bases in the middle. Per the germline V gene, CDR1 is SGHTA and CDR2 is FQGNSA. This CDR3 reads CASSPWTYSYNEQFF. The CDR3 DNA reads TGTGCCAGCAGCCCGTGGACGTACTCCTACAATGAGCAGTTCTTC.

This chain uses TRBV20-1 with TRBJ2-3, with 8 bases identical to TRBD1. CDR3 length: 15 residues. Per the germline V gene, CDR1 is DFQATT and CDR2 is SNEGSKA (reference sequence). J gave up 6 bases and V 5 bases, and 13 bases lay outside the gene matches. CDR3 DNA sequence: TGCAGTGCTCCACCGGACAGGGAATGGACGGATACGCAGTATTTT. It specifies CSAPPDREWTDTQYF.

This clonotype was seen a few times. The chain employs TRBV20-1 and TRBJ2-7, with a tentative D call TRBD1 (5 bases). CDR3 length: 15 residues. V lost 1 base, J lost 2 bases, and 15 bases lay in between. Germline V CDR1 and CDR2: DFQATT, SNEGSKA (reference sequence). The CDR3: CSARVADKWPYEQYF. The DNA of the CDR3 is TGCAGTGCTAGAGTGGCGGACAAGTGGCCCTACGAGCAGTACTTC.

Here the CDR3 reads CASSPDIPGANVLTF. For the CDR3, the DNA is TGTGCCAGCAGCCCTGACATACCCGGGGCCAACGTCCTGACTTTC. This sequence joins TRBV3-1 and TRBJ2-6; no firm D call. This CDR3 comprises 15 residues. Germline CDR1 is LGHDT and CDR2 is YNNKEL (reference sequence). V shed 4 bases and J shed 4 bases, with 11 bases lying between them.

The chain links TRBV18 to TRBJ1-1; the D gene is possibly TRBD1 (5 bases). Germline V lookup: CDR1 KGHSH, CDR2 LQKENI. CDR3 length: 11 residues. Trimming took 6 bases from V and 7 from J, leaving 9 bases between them. The CDR3 DNA reads as TGTGCCAGCTCCGTGACAGTTGAAGCTTTCTTT. The encoded protein is CASSVTVEAFF.

CDR3 loop: CSARTGYQETQYF. The CDR3 nucleotides are TGCAGTGCTCGAACAGGGTACCAAGAGACCCAGTACTTC. The chain recombines TRBV20-1 with TRBJ2-5; a possible D gene is TRBD1 (6 bases). Per germline, CDR1 DFQATT and CDR2 SNEGSKA (reference sequence). The CDR3 is 13 amino acids. V lost 5 bases and J 0 bases, leaving 10 bases between the germline ends.

This clonotype was detected only a few times. This chain connects TRBV5-6 to TRBJ2-5; 10 positions agree with TRBD1. The CDR3 sequence is 16 residues long. V shed 2 bases and J 2 bases; nucleotides not matched to a gene: 6. From germline, CDR1 is SGHDT and CDR2 YYEEEE. CDR3 residues: CASSFPTGGRQETQYF. The CDR3 bases are TGTGCCAGCAGCTTCCCGACAGGGGGCCGTCAAGAGACCCAGTACTTC.

As for this clonotype: A read error may account for a junction end that differs from germline. V is TRBV12-3 or TRBV12-4 and J is TRBJ1-1; D not resolved. CDR3 size: 12 residues. The CDR3 loop is CASRFTEGRSSF. CDR3 in DNA: TGTGCCAGCAGGTTTACGGAGGGCAGGTCGTCCTTC.

This clonotype was observed a few times. The chain is built from TRBV6-5 and TRBJ2-7; the match to TRBD2 covers 10 bases. Germline lookup yields CDR1 MNHEY and CDR2 SVGAGI. V lost 0 bases and J lost 2; bases outside the gene matches: 4. CDR3 size: 16 residues. CDR3 protein: CASSYSPSGGTYEQYF. The CDR3 DNA sequence: TGTGCCAGCAGTTACTCGCCTAGCGGGGGAACCTACGAGCAGTACTTC.

The J gene is TRBJ2-3, the V gene TRBV19; 9 nucleotides line up with TRBD2. The CDR3 extends over 15 amino acids. The V gene end was trimmed by 6 bases and the J gene end by 2 bases; junction bases not matched to a gene: 6. Germline V gives CDR1 LNHDA, CDR2 SQIVND (reference sequence). For the CDR3, the DNA is TGTGCCAGTAGCCCCCTAGCGGGGTACACAGATACGCAGTATTTT. This encodes CASSPLAGYTDTQYF.

This clonotype was found a few times. The chain uses TRBV24-1 and TRBJ2-3; D gene uncertain. Between the trimmed V and J ends, which lost 1 base and 2 bases, there was a span of 9 bases. The CDR3 runs to 15 residues. Germline values: CDR1 KGHDR, CDR2 SFDVKD. This CDR3 reads CATSDLRQDTDTQYF. The CDR3 nucleotides read TGTGCCACCAGTGATTTACGGCAGGACACAGATACGCAGTATTTT.

This chain connects TRBV7-9 to TRBJ1-2; possible D gene TRBD1, 6 bases. Germline assignment: CDR1 SEHNR and CDR2 FQNEAQ (reference sequence). The CDR3 totals 14 residues. With 3 bases removed from V and 3 bases from J, the gap between germline ends came to 11 bases. CDR3 residues: CASSFRGVDYGYTF. CDR3 in DNA: TGTGCCAGCAGCTTTAGGGGGGTGGACTATGGCTACACCTTC.

The chain is built from TRBV7-9 and TRBJ2-3; D remains ambiguous. The V gene's germline CDR1 is SEHNR and CDR2 FQNEAQ (reference sequence). The CDR3 consists of 16 residues. Between the trimmed V and J ends, which lost 2 bases and 1 base, there was a span of 13 bases. Written as DNA, the CDR3 is TGTGCCAGCAGCTTACCCGAAAGGATGGGCACAGATACGCAGTATTTT. Its protein product is CASSLPERMGTDTQYF.

There are a few counts of this clonotype. This chain links TRBV7-2 with TRBJ1-4; D call uncertain. This CDR3 has 14 residues. V was clipped by 0 bases and J by 3 bases, with 5 bases between them. Germline lookup yields CDR1 SGHTA and CDR2 FQGNSA. CDR3: CASSLAGPNEKLFF. The DNA for the CDR3 is TGTGCCAGCAGCTTAGCAGGGCCTAATGAAAAACTGTTTTTT. Full variable domain (outside the CDR3, taken from reference TRBV7-2 and TRBJ1-4): GAGVSQSPSNKVTEKGKDVELRCDPISGHTALYWYRQSLGQGLEFLIYFQGNSAPDKSGLPSDRFSAERTGGSVSTLTIQRTQQEDSAVYLCASSLAGPNEKLFFGSGTQLSVL.

The chain combines TRBV7-9 with TRBJ1-1; possible D gene TRBD1, 6 bases. Germline loops: CDR1 SEHNR, CDR2 FQNEAQ (reference sequence). The CDR3 has 13 residues. V was pared by 7 bases and J by 11 bases, with 20 bases between. The CDR3 DNA is TGTGCCAGCATGCTGGGGAATGGACAGCAGGCTTTCTTT. It codes for CASMLGNGQQAFF.

In regard to this clonotype: Its ends do not fully match the called genes, so a read error is possible. The J gene is TRBJ1-1, the V gene TRBV19; no firm D call. Germline V gene lookup returns CDR1 LNHDA and CDR2 SQIVND (reference sequence). This CDR3 spans 11 amino acids. DNA for the CDR3: TGTGCCAGTAGTATCCTGGGCAGCCCTTTTTGG. Residues: CASSILGSPFW.

This chain uses TRBV4-2 with TRBJ1-6, with 7 bases identical to TRBD1. CDR3 size: 16 residues. Germline V gives CDR1 LGHNA, CDR2 YNFKEQ. Losses at the gene ends were 0 bases for V and 9 bases for J; bases not matched to a gene: 8. CDR3 sequence: CASSQERGTVPSPLHF. The CDR3 region has the DNA TGTGCCAGCAGCCAAGAGAGGGGGACAGTCCCTTCACCCCTCCACTTT.

This rearrangement joins TRBV14 to TRBJ2-3, with 8 nucleotides matching TRBD1. The CDR3 contains 17 residues. The V segment lost 6 bases and the J segment 0 bases; nucleotides outside the gene matches: 11. The germline CDR1 and CDR2 sequences are SGHDN and FVKESK. The CDR3 here is CASSPTGGVASTDTQYF. The CDR3 DNA sequence: TGTGCCAGCAGTCCTACAGGGGGTGTTGCTAGCACAGATACGCAGTATTTT.

This clonotype was recorded a few times. The chain has TRBV7-2 and TRBJ1-1, with 7 bases lining up with TRBD1. After removal of 5 bases from V and 3 bases from J, the junction contained 6 bases not matched to a gene. The germline gives CDR1 SGHTA, CDR2 FQGNSA. The CDR3 is made up of 14 amino acids. The CDR3 DNA is TGTGCCAGCAGCGCGGGACAGATGCACACTGAAGCTTTCTTT. Its translation is CASSAGQMHTEAFF. Full variable domain (outside the CDR3, taken from reference TRBV7-2 and TRBJ1-1): GAGVSQSPSNKVTEKGKDVELRCDPISGHTALYWYRQSLGQGLEFLIYFQGNSAPDKSGLPSDRFSAERTGGSVSTLTIQRTQQEDSAVYLCASSAGQMHTEAFFGQGTRLTVV.

The chain employs TRBV2 and TRBJ2-3, with 8 positions matching TRBD2. Germline trimming cut 10 bases from V and 5 bases from J; bases unmatched to any gene: 11. CDR1 and CDR2 (germline): SNHLY, FYNNEI. CDR3 length equals 14 residues. Here the CDR3 reads CAIRRRGVGDTQYF. CDR3 nucleotides: TGTGCCATTCGTCGGCGGGGGGTCGGAGATACGCAGTATTTT.

This clonotype was detected only a few times. In nucleotides, the CDR3 is TGTGCCAGCAGCCCCAGTCCCCTGCGGGGGGGCTCCTACAATGAGCAGTTCTTC. It translates to CASSPSPLRGGSYNEQFF. The chain uses TRBV7-6 and TRBJ2-1; 9 bases are shared with TRBD2. From germline, CDR1 is SGHVS and CDR2 FNYEAQ. V lost 5 bases, J lost 0 bases, and 11 bases stayed unmatched. This CDR3 is built from 18 residues.